This T cell receptor (beta chain) was sequenced in a study of control samples from healthy donors and cancer patients. This CDR3 region has 12 residues. Trimming took 2 bases from V and 6 from J, leaving 11 bases between them. Germline lookup yields CDR1 GTSNPN and CDR2 SVGIG (reference sequence). The protocol was immunoSEQ multiplex PCR, while the TCRdb copy is restricted to in-frame clones and leaves out a portion. The repertoire holds 150,000 to 200,000 clones, around 90% seen once, with over 1.1% in the top ten. This clonotype was sampled from a woman in her 50s in good health. Sequenced input: blood. The gene calls are TRBV30 and TRBJ2-7, with D unresolved. The CDR3 DNA is TGTGCCTGGAGTCAAAAGGGAAGCGAGCAGTACTTC. Amino acids: CAWSQKGSEQYF.